Here is one TCR beta chain with its context. Its antigen has not been determined. Base qualities are not recorded, but no much larger clone differs from it by a single base. The ImmunoSEQ Assay (Adaptive Biotechnologies) was used to immunosequence the CDR3 regions of the TCR beta chain. The published analysis was carried out like this. TCRB rearrangements, read counts, read proportions and gene usage were exported through the ImmunoSEQ Analyzer platform. T-cell clonality was calculated on productive rearrangements as 1 minus Pielou's evenness. In the clonal space homeostasis analysis, clonotypes were binned as rare, small, medium, large or hyperexpanded (0.01 to 1 of the repertoire). TCR productive clonality was compared across immune clusters C1, C2 and C3 using the Wilcoxon rank sum test. Here the immuneACCESS table is served through TCRdb, limited to in-frame sequences with V and J called. Missing clones are a known gap in these copies; in checked studies unresolved V genes cover under half, and the rest lacks a known reason. The V and J calls and the clone size are those of that table, but D and trimming were determined from the DNA. The sample table lists 5,000 to 5,500 clones, 75% to 85% of them with a count of one. Roughly 6.2% of the sample rests with the top ten.

The sample originates from a study of the immune and genomic landscape of osteosarcoma (dated by TCRdb to 2019 to 2021). At the level of the whole study: The overall cohort included a few dozen pediatric and adult patients with high-grade osteosarcoma, and the median age at diagnosis was roughly 29 years (range roughly 5-81). Poor-risk disease was overrepresented in the cohort, as 73% of patients had an unfavorable pathologic response to standard therapy and approximately 67% had died. In the overall cohort, over 45% of patients were male, and approximately 80% had localized disease at diagnosis. Osteosarcoma specimens were profiled with whole genome, RNA and T-cell receptor sequencing plus immunohistochemistry and reverse phase protein arrays so that immunogenic potential could be defined. TCR sequencing results were integrated with transcriptome, protein array and immunostaining data to characterize the osteosarcoma immunogenomic landscape. The goal of the study was to explain why immune checkpoint inhibitors have shown limited clinical activity in osteosarcoma. A few patients contributed two samples from the same tumor site.

The CDR3 goes from the cysteine to the phenylalanine over 12 residues. Only the CDR3 region is kept as DNA, spanning 36 bases read in frame from base 1. The germline V gene yields SGHTA for CDR1 and FQGNSA for CDR2. Between the V and J ends, shortened by 2 bases and 8 bases respectively, the junction contains 9 bases. Specimens were post-treatment primary, local recurrence and metastasis tumors from poor-prognosis patients. Points the paper makes about the study in general: Sample size was not determined by any statistical method, because osteosarcoma is rare and all possible samples were collected. A handful of cases had a single hyperexpanded clone dominating the repertoire, and all had fewer than 100 T-cell clonotypes. Clonality benchmarks came from external normal skin and healthy peripheral blood data rather than matched normal tissue. Productive TCR clonality was low overall, averaging 0.09 with a maximum of roughly 0.3, suggesting limited T-cell clonal expansion. TCR productive clonality was greater in the immune-hot C3 cluster than in the cold C1 cluster, although TCR productive clonality remained low overall. Along with the frozen tumor specimens, matched blood was collected from just a couple of patients.

The sequence derives from a human donor with osteosarcoma. The V gene is TRBV7-2 and the J gene is TRBJ1-2; there is no confident call for the D gene. What was sequenced was osteosarcoma tumor tissue from the lung. The CDR3 here reads CASSLRWFGYTF. In nucleotide form, the sequence is TGTGCCAGCAGCTTACGTTGGTTCGGCTACACCTTC.